This T cell receptor (beta chain) was obtained from a study of cytomegalovirus exposure and HLA in healthy donors. The PCR contained 60 Vbeta and 13 Jbeta primers. TCRdb's copy holds only in-frame clones and misses some; the assay was immunoSEQ multiplex PCR. Among around 79,000 clones listed, 65% to 85% were seen once. This CDR3 is 13 amino acids long. The germline V gene encodes CDR1 SEHNR and CDR2 FQNEAQ (reference sequence). V was trimmed by 4 bases and J by 5 bases, leaving 12 bases between them. This receptor was identified in a middle-aged woman in good health and CMV-seropositive. The material sequenced was PBMCs. The chain couples TRBV7-9 to TRBJ2-7; D is undetermined. The CDR3 here is CASSWADTDEQYF. In DNA, the CDR3 is TGTGCCAGCAGCTGGGCTGACACCGACGAGCAGTACTTC.